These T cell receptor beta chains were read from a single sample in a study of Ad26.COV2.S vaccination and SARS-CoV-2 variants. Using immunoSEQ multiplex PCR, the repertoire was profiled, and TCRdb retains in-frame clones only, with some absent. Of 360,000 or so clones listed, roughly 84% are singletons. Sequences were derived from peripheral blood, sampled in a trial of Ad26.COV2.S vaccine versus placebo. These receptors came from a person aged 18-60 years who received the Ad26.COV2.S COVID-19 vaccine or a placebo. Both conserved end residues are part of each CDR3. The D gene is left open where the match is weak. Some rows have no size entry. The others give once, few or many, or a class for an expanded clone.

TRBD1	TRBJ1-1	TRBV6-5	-	CASSFTGTGGTEAFF	TGTGCCAGCAGTTTTACCGGGACAGGGGGCACTGAAGCTTTCTTT
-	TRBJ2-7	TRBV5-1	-	CASSTWGDSYEQYF	TGCGCCAGCAGCACCTGGGGAGACTCCTACGAGCAGTACTTC
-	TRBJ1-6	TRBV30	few	CAWTRQADLSPLHF	TGTGCCTGGACGCGACAGGCGGACCTCTCACCCCTCCACTTT
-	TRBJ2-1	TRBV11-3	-	CASSFGGPGNEQFF	TGTGCCAGCAGCTTCGGGGGGCCGGGGAATGAGCAGTTCTTC
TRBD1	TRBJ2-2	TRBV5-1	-	CASSSRDRGQGTGELFF	TGCGCCAGCAGCTCCCGGGACAGGGGGCAGGGCACCGGGGAGCTGTTTTTT
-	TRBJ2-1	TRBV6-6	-	CASSYTGYNEQFF	TGTGCCAGCAGTTACACAGGGTACAATGAGCAGTTCTTC
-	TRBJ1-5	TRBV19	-	CASNSGTAGGQPQHF	TGTGCCAGTAACTCCGGGACCGCGGGAGGTCAGCCCCAGCATTTT
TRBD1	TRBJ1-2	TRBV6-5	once	CASSYSRQGDGYTF	TGTGCCAGCAGTTACTCCCGACAGGGGGATGGCTACACCTTC
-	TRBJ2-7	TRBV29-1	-	CSVLSVPEPTYEQYF	TGCAGCGTACTGTCCGTCCCCGAGCCTACCTACGAGCAGTACTTC
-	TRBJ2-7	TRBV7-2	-	CASSLDWREQYF	TGTGCCAGCAGCTTAGACTGGAGAGAGCAGTACTTC
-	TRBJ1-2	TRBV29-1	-	CSVEGAPGVGYTF	TGCAGCGTTGAAGGCGCACCGGGGGTTGGCTACACCTTC
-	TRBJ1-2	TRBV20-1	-	CSARARTEYTF	TGCAGTGCTAGGGCGAGGACGGAGTACACCTTC
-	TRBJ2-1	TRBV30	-	CAWSVPGAYNEQFF	TGTGCCTGGAGTGTACCCGGAGCCTACAATGAGCAGTTCTTC
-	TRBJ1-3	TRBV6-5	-	CASSPSRGSGNTIYF	TGTGCCAGCAGCCCCTCCCGGGGCTCTGGAAACACCATATATTTT
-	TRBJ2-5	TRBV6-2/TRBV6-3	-	CASSYVVGQYQETQYF	TGTGCCAGCAGTTACGTAGTCGGGCAGTACCAAGAGACCCAGTACTTC
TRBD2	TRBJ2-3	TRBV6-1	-	CASSRGGALDTQYF	TGTGCCAGCAGTCGCGGGGGGGCCTTAGATACGCAGTATTTT
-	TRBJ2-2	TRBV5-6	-	CASSLDFWGINTGELFF	TGTGCCAGCAGCTTGGATTTTTGGGGTATTAACACCGGGGAGCTGTTTTTT
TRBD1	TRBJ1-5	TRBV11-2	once	CASSPGQGNYQPQHF	TGTGCCAGCAGCCCCGGACAGGGAAATTACCAGCCCCAGCATTTT
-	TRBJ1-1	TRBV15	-	CATSRGLQGIMNTEAFF	TGTGCCACCAGCAGAGGCCTCCAGGGGATCATGAACACTGAAGCTTTCTTT
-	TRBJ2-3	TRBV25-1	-	CASNSANMVADTQYF	TGTGCCAGCAATTCGGCGAATATGGTAGCGGATACGCAGTATTTT
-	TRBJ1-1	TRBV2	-	CASSEEEHLNTEAFF	TGTGCCAGCAGTGAAGAAGAACACCTGAACACTGAAGCTTTCTTT
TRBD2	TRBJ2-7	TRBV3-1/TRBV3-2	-	CASSHLGLAGGEYEQYF	TGTGCCAGCAGCCATCTCGGACTAGCGGGGGGCGAATACGAGCAGTACTTC
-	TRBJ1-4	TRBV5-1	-	CASSLAGGANEKLFF	TGCGCCAGCAGCTTGGCCGGGGGGGCTAATGAAAAACTGTTTTTT
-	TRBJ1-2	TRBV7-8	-	CASSKGSPNYGYTF	TGTGCCAGCAGCAAGGGATCACCAAACTATGGCTACACCTTC
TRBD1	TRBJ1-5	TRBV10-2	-	CASSESTGTGGSQPQHF	TGCGCCAGCAGTGAGTCGACTGGGACAGGGGGTTCTCAGCCCCAGCATTTT
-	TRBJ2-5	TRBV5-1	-	CASSPASVETQYF	TGCGCCAGCAGCCCGGCCAGTGTGGAGACCCAGTACTTC
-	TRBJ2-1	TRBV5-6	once	CASSGQGYSYNEQFF	TGTGCCAGCAGCGGGCAGGGTTACTCCTACAATGAGCAGTTCTTC
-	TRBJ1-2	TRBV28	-	CASSLPGAGGGYTF	TGTGCCAGCAGTTTACCGGGGGCGGGGGGCGGCTACACCTTC
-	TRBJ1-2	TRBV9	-	CASSVASSNYGYTF	TGTGCCAGCAGCGTAGCTAGCTCTAACTATGGCTACACCTTC
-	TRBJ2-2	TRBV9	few	CASSAVGDKDTGELFF	TGTGCCAGCAGCGCTGTCGGGGACAAGGACACCGGGGAGCTGTTTTTT
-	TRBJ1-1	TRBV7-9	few	CASSPGGTEAFF	TGTGCCAGCAGCCCCGGAGGTACTGAAGCTTTCTTT
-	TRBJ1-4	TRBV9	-	CASSVAGQANEKLFF	TGTGCCAGCAGCGTAGCGGGGCAGGCCAATGAAAAACTGTTTTTT
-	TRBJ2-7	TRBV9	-	CASSPPDSSYEQYF	TGTGCCAGCAGCCCCCCGGACAGCTCCTACGAGCAGTACTTC
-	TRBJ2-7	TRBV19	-	CASGKNRASYEQYF	TGTGCCAGTGGTAAGAACAGGGCAAGCTACGAGCAGTACTTC
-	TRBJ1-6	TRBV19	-	CASTRDLSGSPLHF	TGTGCCAGTACTCGGGACTTATCAGGGTCACCCCTCCACTTT
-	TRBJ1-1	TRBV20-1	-	CSALVNTEAFF	TGCAGTGCTTTAGTGAACACTGAAGCTTTCTTT
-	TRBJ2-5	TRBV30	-	CAWSPAGLGTQYF	TGTGCCTGGAGTCCGGCAGGGCTTGGGACCCAGTACTTC
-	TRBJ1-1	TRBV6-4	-	CASSDSTMEGTEAFF	TGTGCCAGCAGTGACTCGACCATGGAGGGCACTGAAGCTTTCTTT
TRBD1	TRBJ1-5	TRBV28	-	CASSFPRQGTSNQPQHF	TGTGCCAGCAGTTTCCCTAGACAGGGGACTAGCAATCAGCCCCAGCATTTT
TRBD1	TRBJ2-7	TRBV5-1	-	CASSLVWGQGIGEQYF	TGCGCCAGCAGCTTGGTATGGGGACAGGGTATCGGCGAGCAGTACTTC
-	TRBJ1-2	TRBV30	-	CARNQGVDGYTF	TGTGCCCGTAATCAGGGAGTTGATGGCTACACCTTC
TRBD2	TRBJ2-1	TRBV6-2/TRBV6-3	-	CASSRGGLAGVSYNEQFF	TGTGCCAGCAGTCGCGGGGGACTAGCGGGGGTGTCCTACAATGAGCAGTTCTTC
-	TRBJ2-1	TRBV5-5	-	CASSPGTNNEQFF	TGTGCCAGCAGCCCCGGGACAAACAATGAGCAGTTCTTC
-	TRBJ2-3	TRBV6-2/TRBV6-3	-	CASSYSRGARDTQYF	TGTGCCAGCAGTTACTCGAGGGGGGCGAGGGATACGCAGTATTTT
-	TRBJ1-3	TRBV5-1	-	CASSLDQAGNTIYF	TGCGCCAGCAGCTTGGACCAGGCTGGAAACACCATATATTTT